One sample yielded the 30 T cell receptor beta chains listed below, sequenced in a study of CD8+ T cells in alopecia areata. The sequencing template was cDNA reverse transcribed from extracted RNA. Here immunoSEQ multiplex PCR was the method, and the copy in TCRdb shows in-frame clones only, minus some. The table includes more than 100,000 clones, roughly half detected once. Sequenced input: CD4+ T cells sorted from blood. The receptors were sampled from a human donor in good health.

This chain links TRBV4-2 with TRBJ2-7; 11 bases match TRBD1. The CDR3 totals 15 residues. In germline, CDR1 is LGHNA, CDR2 YNFKEQ. V trimming: 4 bases; J trimming: 2 bases; junction bases outside the gene matches: 4. The CDR3 reads CASSLEGQGAYEQYF. The CDR3 nucleotides read TGTGCCAGCAGCCTTGAGGGACAGGGGGCCTACGAGCAGTACTTC.

This sequence joins TRBV5-5 and TRBJ2-3; D uncertain. CDR3 length: 16 residues. Germline V gives CDR1 SGHKS, CDR2 YYEKEE (reference sequence). The V end was cut by 0 bases, the J end by 0 bases, with 11 bases between. This CDR3 is CASSLGSSTSTDTQYF. DNA of the CDR3: TGTGCCAGCAGCTTGGGGTCGTCGACTAGCACAGATACGCAGTATTTT.

This clone occurred a few times. V is TRBV5-1 and J is TRBJ2-1, with D perhaps TRBD1 or TRBD2 (6 bases each). The CDR3 extends over 17 amino acids. CDR1 and CDR2 from the germline V gene are SGHRS and YFSETQ. V shed 6 bases and J shed 3 bases, with 22 bases lying between them. CDR3 sequence (DNA): TGCGCCAGCACCATGCGATCGGGGGCTCCTAACTACAATGAGCAGTTCTTC. Translated, it gives CASTMRSGAPNYNEQFF.

The V and J genes are TRBV29-1 and TRBJ2-5; D gene unclear. The germline V and J ends were trimmed by 2 bases and 2 bases, with 9 bases remaining between them. CDR1 is SQVTM, CDR2 ANQGSEA, per germline. This CDR3 region has 13 residues. The CDR3 bases are TGCAGCGTTGAATTGCAGCTACAAGAGACCCAGTACTTC. This codes for CSVELQLQETQYF.

This rearrangement joins TRBV2 to TRBJ1-2, with no clear D. CDR1 and CDR2 from the germline V gene are SNHLY and FYNNEI. The CDR3 runs 12 residues. V lost 2 bases to trimming and J lost 4 bases, with 5 bases between them. The CDR3 loop reads CASSEQSYGYTF. CDR3 sequence (DNA): TGTGCCAGCAGTGAACAGAGCTATGGCTACACCTTC.

The sample holds a few counts of this clone. The gene calls are TRBV2 and TRBJ1-5; TRBD1 agrees at 7 bases. Germline V gene sequence: CDR1 SNHLY, CDR2 FYNNEI. The junction had 10 bases not matched to a gene; V was cut back by 5 bases and J by 6 bases. The length of the CDR3 is 15 residues. For the CDR3, the DNA is TGTGCCAGCAGTCTAACTCAGGGGGTCGGTCAGCCCCAGCATTTT. Translated: CASSLTQGVGQPQHF.

This clone was found a few times. The chain is built from TRBV29-1 and TRBJ2-3; D is unclear. The CDR3 is 12 residues long. From germline, CDR1 is SQVTM and CDR2 ANQGSEA. V was clipped by 4 bases and J by 4 bases, with 9 bases between them. The CDR3 nucleotides are TGCAGCGTTGTAGAGGTCGCAGATACGCAGTATTTT. Translated: CSVVEVADTQYF.

In regard to this clone: Other DNA sequences within the sample encode an identical CDR3. J is TRBJ2-5 and V is TRBV6-5; TRBD1 is a possible D gene (5 bases). Trimming took off 2 bases at V and 5 bases at J, with 6 bases between the two ends. Per the germline V gene, CDR1 is MNHEY and CDR2 is SVGAGI. This CDR3 region has 12 residues. The CDR3 sequence: CASSYRGETQYF. CDR3 in DNA: TGTGCCAGCAGTTACAGGGGTGAGACCCAGTACTTC.

This clone was picked up a small number of times. This chain links TRBV7-8 with TRBJ1-6, with D possibly TRBD1 on 5 matching bases. Germline CDR1 reads SGHVS; CDR2 reads FQNEAQ. The CDR3 sequence is 15 residues long. The V and J ends lost 5 bases and 7 bases respectively, with 15 bases between them. CDR3 sequence: CASSPRSGDNSPLHF. The DNA of the CDR3 is TGTGCCAGCAGCCCCAGGTCCGGGGACAATTCACCCCTCCACTTT.

The rearrangement uses TRBV6-5 and TRBJ1-1, with a possible D match to TRBD1 (6 bases). The V end was cut by 0 bases, the J end by 10 bases, with 9 bases between. This CDR3 comprises 12 residues. CDR1 is MNHEY, CDR2 SVGAGI, per germline. CDR3 nucleotide sequence: TGTGCCAGCAGTTACTCGACAGGCCGAGCTTTCTTT. This codes for CASSYSTGRAFF.

The chain carries TRBV5-1 and TRBJ2-3, with a tentative D call TRBD2 (6 bases). Germline V gene sequence: CDR1 SGHRS, CDR2 YFSETQ. The V gene lost 4 bases and the J gene lost 0 bases, with 9 bases spanning the gap. This CDR3 spans 14 amino acids. In nucleotides, the CDR3 is TGCGCCAGCAGCGCGGGAAGTAGCACAGATACGCAGTATTTT. It yields the protein CASSAGSSTDTQYF.

The chain uses TRBV6-6 and TRBJ2-1; D is possibly TRBD2 (5 bases). Trimming pared 5 bases from V and 10 bases from J, leaving 12 bases between. The length of the CDR3 is 12 residues. Per germline, CDR1 MNHNY and CDR2 SVGAGI (reference sequence). This CDR3 reads CASSPPSREQFF. Here the CDR3 DNA reads TGTGCCAGCAGTCCCCCTAGCAGAGAGCAGTTCTTC.

This rearrangement joins TRBV29-1 to TRBJ2-3; weak D call: TRBD2 (6 bases). The germline V gene encodes CDR1 SQVTM and CDR2 ANQGSEA. The CDR3 is made up of 14 amino acids. Deletions cut 7 bases from V and 0 bases from J, with 14 bases between. For the CDR3, the DNA is TGCAGCGCTGGGACTCCTCCTAGCACAGATACGCAGTATTTT. Protein: CSAGTPPSTDTQYF.

This clone was observed a handful of times. The chain has TRBV10-3 and TRBJ1-5, with D maybe TRBD1 (6 bases). Trimming removed 3 bases at V and 6 bases at J, with 12 bases between. Germline V lookup: CDR1 ENHRY, CDR2 SYGVKD. The CDR3 contains 14 residues. In DNA, the CDR3 is TGTGCCATCAGTGACAGGGGAGCGGGTCAGCCCCAGCATTTT. Translation: CAISDRGAGQPQHF.

CDR3 coding DNA: TGTGCCAGCAGCTGGCAGGGGGAAGATACGCAGTATTTT. Protein product: CASSWQGEDTQYF. The chain links TRBV5-6 to TRBJ2-3; 7 bases agree with TRBD1. Germline CDR1 reads SGHDT; CDR2 reads YYEEEE. This CDR3 contains 13 residues. The V and J ends lost 3 bases and 5 bases, in that order; junction bases with no gene match: 3.

This rearrangement joins TRBV29-1 to TRBJ1-2; unclear D gene. The CDR3 is made up of 13 amino acids. Per germline, CDR1 SQVTM and CDR2 ANQGSEA. The V gene lost 7 bases and the J gene lost 3 bases, with 15 bases spanning the gap. The CDR3 spells CSAIVRTDYGYTF. The CDR3 bases are TGCAGCGCCATCGTAAGGACCGACTATGGCTACACCTTC.

The J gene is TRBJ2-5, the V gene TRBV11-2; D is unclear. There are 13 residues in the CDR3. Germline assignment: CDR1 SGHAT and CDR2 FQNNGV. With 6 bases removed from V and 1 base from J, the gap between germline ends came to 9 bases. DNA for the CDR3: TGTGCCAGCAGTCTAACCTTCCAAGAGACCCAGTACTTC. It translates to CASSLTFQETQYF.

This clone was observed a few times. The gene calls are TRBV30 and TRBJ2-1, with D hard to call. The germline V and J ends were trimmed by 0 bases and 7 bases, with 10 bases remaining between them. Germline CDR1 is GTSNPN and CDR2 is SVGIG (reference sequence). The CDR3 covers 13 residues. CDR3 in amino acids: CAWSVQTFNEQFF. The CDR3 region has the DNA TGTGCCTGGAGTGTACAGACTTTTAATGAGCAGTTCTTC.

With regard to this clone: Additional DNA sequences in this sample encode the identical CDR3. The chain couples TRBV7-2 to TRBJ2-5; no definite D call. CDR3 length: 11 residues. Germline V gene lookup returns CDR1 SGHTA and CDR2 FQGNSA. Trimming pared 3 bases from V and 9 bases from J, leaving 8 bases between. CDR3 sequence reads: CASSFRDAQYF. The DNA for the CDR3 is TGTGCCAGCAGCTTCCGTGATGCCCAGTACTTC. Based on the CDR3 plus reference TRBV7-2 and TRBJ2-5, the full variable domain is GAGVSQSPSNKVTEKGKDVELRCDPISGHTALYWYRQSLGQGLEFLIYFQGNSAPDKSGLPSDRFSAERTGGSVSTLTIQRTQQEDSAVYLCASSFRDAQYFGPGTRLLVL.

This clone has a handful of counts. The chain links TRBV15 to TRBJ2-4; D is possibly TRBD2 (5 bases). In germline, CDR1 is LNHNV, CDR2 YYDKDF (reference sequence). The V end lost 2 bases, the J end lost 0 bases, and 8 bases lay between the germline ends. The CDR3 is 15 residues long. The CDR3 coding sequence is TGTGCCACCAGCAGACCGGGGATAGCCAAAAACATTCAGTACTTC. This encodes CATSRPGIAKNIQYF.

V is TRBV30 and J is TRBJ2-3, with D unresolved. V was cut by 1 base and J by 6 bases, with 11 bases left in between. The CDR3 length is 13 residues. CDR1 is GTSNPN and CDR2 is SVGIG in the germline V gene (reference sequence). The CDR3 is CAWSAEYTDTQYF. CDR3 nucleotide sequence: TGTGCCTGGAGTGCAGAATACACGGATACGCAGTATTTT.

This chain connects TRBV4-2 to TRBJ1-2, with 9 bases identical to TRBD1. V lost 3 bases to trimming and J lost 8 bases; unmatched junction nucleotides: 10. The CDR3 covers 15 residues. The germline V gene has CDR1 LGHNA and CDR2 YNFKEQ. The CDR3 loop is CASSQTPQGASGYTF. Written as DNA, the CDR3 is TGTGCCAGCAGCCAGACCCCACAGGGGGCGTCGGGCTACACCTTC.

This clone turned up a few times. The chain uses TRBV4-3 and TRBJ2-4; the D is unclear. The CDR3 contains 14 residues. V was trimmed by 1 base and J by 7 bases, leaving 11 bases between them. The germline CDR1 and CDR2 sequences are LGHNA and YSLEER. CDR3 bases: TGCGCCAGCAGCCAAGTTGTTCCGGCCAACATTCAGTACTTC. It encodes CASSQVVPANIQYF.

V is TRBV5-8 and J is TRBJ2-7; D ambiguous. CDR1 SGHTS and CDR2 YDEGEE come from the germline V gene. The CDR3 contains 14 residues. Trimming took 2 bases from V and 3 from J, leaving 12 bases between them. This chain's CDR3 is CASSFQWRFYEQYF. The CDR3 region has the DNA TGTGCCAGCAGCTTTCAGTGGCGCTTCTACGAGCAGTACTTC.

This chain uses TRBV5-1 with TRBJ2-3; 11 bases align to TRBD1. The CDR3 length is 15 residues. After removal of 7 bases from V and 5 bases from J, the junction contained 9 bases not matched to a gene. Germline CDR1 and CDR2: SGHRS and YFSETQ. The CDR3 coding sequence is TGCGCCAGCGCGGGCTCCGGGACAGGGGGAGATACGCAGTATTTT. Encoded protein: CASAGSGTGGDTQYF.

The chain couples TRBV7-9 to TRBJ2-1; 7 nucleotides agree with TRBD2. CDR3 length: 18 amino acids. With V trimmed by 0 bases and J by 5 bases, 13 bases remained unmatched. CDR1 is SEHNR, CDR2 FQNEAQ, per germline (reference sequence). CDR3 region: CASSLAISWARGNNEQFF. CDR3 DNA: TGTGCCAGCAGCTTAGCCATTTCGTGGGCGCGGGGGAACAATGAGCAGTTCTTC.

This clone was seen a handful of times. This chain joins TRBV25-1 and TRBJ2-3; 9 bases are a match to TRBD2. CDR3 length: 17 residues. After removal of 7 bases from V and 5 bases from J, the junction contained 16 bases not matched to a gene. Germline CDR1 reads MGHDK; CDR2 reads SYGVNS. CDR3 bases: TGTGCCAGCACCCGGAACGGGGAGCGGGGGGTTGAAGATACGCAGTATTTT. Translated, it gives CASTRNGERGVEDTQYF.

J is TRBJ1-5 and V is TRBV30, with 8 positions matching TRBD1. CDR1 and CDR2 from the germline V gene are GTSNPN and SVGIG (reference sequence). Germline trimming cut 2 bases from V and 5 bases from J; bases unmatched to any gene: 2. The CDR3 has 13 residues. The CDR3 bases are TGTGCCTGGAGTCAGGGGGCATATCAGCCCCAGCATTTT. This encodes CAWSQGAYQPQHF.

Only a few counts were recorded for this clone. V and J are TRBV30 and TRBJ2-1, with a weak D call TRBD2 (7 bases). The CDR3 length is 14 residues. V was clipped by 2 bases and J by 7 bases, with 15 bases between them. Germline lookup yields CDR1 GTSNPN and CDR2 SVGIG (reference sequence). The CDR3 nucleotides are TGTGCCTGGAGTTCGGGGCGGGGGCGTAATGAGCAGTTCTTC. Its protein product is CAWSSGRGRNEQFF.

The chain recombines TRBV19 with TRBJ1-6; D remains unclear. CDR3 length: 14 residues. The V gene's germline CDR1 is LNHDA and CDR2 SQIVND (reference sequence). Trimming took 5 bases from V and 10 from J, leaving 15 bases between them. The CDR3 loop is CASSLRTRESPLHF. CDR3 nucleotide sequence: TGTGCCAGTAGTTTGCGCACCCGCGAGTCACCCCTCCACTTT. Complete variable domain (other parts from reference TRBV19 and TRBJ1-6): DGGITQSPKYLFRKEGQNVTLSCEQNLNHDAMYWYRQDPGQGLRLIYYSQIVNDFQKGDIAEGYSVSREKKESFPLTVTSAQKNPTAFYLCASSLRTRESPLHFGNGTRLTVT.